A selection of T cell receptor beta chains follows, all from one sample in a study of human T cells and chemical hapten exposure. TCRdb re-called the RACE reads with MiXCR, one entry per CDR3 protein. The table shows 95,000 to 150,000 distinct CDR3 sequences, with around 11% occurring only once. The material sequenced was whole blood, taken in connection with sensitization to the hapten diphenylcyclopropenone (DPC). The receptors here all came from a woman in her 50s with alopecia areata. Some clones in this sample may be carry-over from other donors' samples. The CDR3 runs from the conserved cysteine through the conserved F or W. The D gene is left open where the match is weak. Not every row has a clone size; where given, it reads once, few, many or a size class.

few	NA	TRBJ1-6	16	TRBV20-1	CSARELPGLVGSPLHF	TGCAGTGCTAGAGAACTCCCGGGACTCGTAGGATCACCCCTCCACTTT
many	TRBD1	TRBJ2-3	15	TRBV27	CASSNRGRNTDTQYF	TGTGCCAGTAGTAACAGGGGGCGAAACACAGATACGCAGTATTTT
NA	TRBD2	TRBJ2-7	16	TRBV7-6	CASSLEGSSGTYEQYF	TGTGCCAGCAGCTTAGAGGGCTCTAGCGGGACCTACGAGCAGTACTTC
NA	TRBD2	TRBJ2-7	15	TRBV7-6	CASSLSPAGSYEQYF	TGTGCCAGCAGCTTATCACCAGCGGGGTCCTACGAGCAGTACTTC
NA	NA	TRBJ1-1	11	TRBV20-1	CSTSEETEAFF	TGCAGTACGTCCGAGGAGACTGAAGCTTTCTTT
NA	NA	TRBJ2-2	15	TRBV7-2	CASSLEATRAGELFF	TGTGCCAGCAGCTTAGAAGCAACCCGCGCCGGGGAGCTGTTTTTT
few	NA	TRBJ2-7	13	TRBV30	CAWGVGAKYEQYF	TGTGCCTGGGGGGTAGGGGCAAAGTACGAGCAGTACTTC
NA	NA	TRBJ1-2	14	TRBV12-3/TRBV12-4	CASSLGRDDYGYTF	TGTGCCAGCAGTTTGGGCAGGGACGACTATGGCTACACCTTC
NA	TRBD1	TRBJ1-1	12	TRBV18	CASSPDRGTTFF	TGTGCCAGCTCACCAGACAGGGGAACCACTTTCTTT
NA	NA	TRBJ2-2	14	TRBV19	CASSNLASTGELFF	TGTGCCAGTAGTAATCTAGCGTCCACCGGGGAGCTGTTTTTT
once	TRBD2	TRBJ2-1	14	TRBV29-1	CSGPSGTSYGEQFF	TGCAGCGGGCCAAGCGGGACTTCCTATGGTGAGCAGTTCTTC
NA	NA	TRBJ1-5	11	TRBV28	CASRTEQPQHF	TGTGCCAGCAGGACGGAGCAGCCCCAGCATTTT
many	TRBD2	TRBJ2-7	16	TRBV20-1	CSATIRGRGDTYEQYF	TGCAGTGCTACCATCCGAGGGAGGGGCGATACCTACGAGCAGTACTTC
NA	TRBD2	TRBJ2-7	15	TRBV13	CASRPRLAGDHEQYF	TGTGCCAGCAGACCTAGACTAGCGGGAGACCACGAGCAGTACTTC
many	TRBD1	TRBJ2-1	16	TRBV18	CASSRPTGQGVNEQFF	TGTGCCAGCTCACGGCCTACGGGACAGGGAGTTAATGAGCAGTTCTTC
NA	TRBD2	TRBJ2-7	16	TRBV27	CASSWSRGRSVYEQYF	TGTGCCAGCAGTTGGAGCCGCGGGAGGAGTGTGTACGAGCAGTACTTC
few	TRBD2	TRBJ2-7	15	TRBV9	CASSAQAGGHYEQYF	TGTGCCAGCAGCGCCCAAGCGGGGGGGCACTACGAGCAGTACTTC
NA	NA	TRBJ2-3	17	TRBV27	CASSGAGTGGSTDTQYF	TGTGCCAGCAGTGGAGCCGGGACTGGCGGGAGCACAGATACGCAGTATTTT
once	TRBD1	TRBJ1-3	16	TRBV12-3/TRBV12-4	CASSPMKGALGNTIYF	TGTGCCAGCAGTCCAATGAAGGGGGCGTTAGGAAACACCATATATTTT
NA	TRBD2	TRBJ2-3	14	TRBV4-1	CASSRLASTDTQYF	TGCGCCAGCAGTCGACTAGCGAGCACAGATACGCAGTATTTT
NA	TRBD1	TRBJ2-7	13	TRBV20-1	CSANRDSPYEQYF	TGCAGTGCTAATCGGGACAGCCCCTACGAGCAGTACTTC
many	NA	TRBJ2-2	14	TRBV14	CASSHPLNTGELFF	TGTGCCAGCAGCCACCCCCTAAACACCGGGGAGCTGTTTTTT
few	NA	TRBJ2-3	15	TRBV6-5	CASSTGTSCTDTQYF	TGTGCCAGCAGCACCGGGACATCCTGCACAGATACGCAGTATTTT
NA	NA	TRBJ1-4	15	TRBV27	CASSSVGTVNEKLFF	TGTGCCAGCAGCTCCGTGGGGACGGTTAATGAAAAACTGTTTTTT
NA	NA	TRBJ1-2	19	TRBV4-3	CASSQDIPRVESANYGYTF	TGCGCCAGCAGCCAAGATATTCCCCGCGTGGAGTCAGCTAACTATGGCTACACCTTC
NA	NA	TRBJ1-2	14	TRBV5-1	CASSLAQPPHGYTF	TGCGCCAGCAGCTTGGCACAGCCACCCCATGGCTACACCTTC
NA	NA	TRBJ2-1	11	TRBV3-1	CASSQDNEQFF	TGTGCCAGCAGCCAAGACAATGAGCAGTTCTTC
few	NA	TRBJ1-1	14	TRBV3-1	CASSQGTGASEAFF	TGTGCCAGCAGCCAAGGGACGGGGGCTAGTGAAGCTTTCTTT
NA	TRBD1	TRBJ2-5	12	TRBV6-6	CASRRTGETQYF	TGTGCCAGCAGACGGACAGGAGAGACCCAGTACTTC
NA	TRBD1	TRBJ1-4	16	TRBV7-8	CASSRRTGAGNEKLFF	TGTGCCAGCAGCAGACGGACAGGGGCCGGTAATGAAAAACTGTTTTTT
NA	TRBD2	TRBJ2-3	15	TRBV29-1	CSVDSLAGLTDTQYF	TGCAGCGTTGATTCGCTAGCGGGCCTCACAGATACGCAGTATTTT
few	NA	TRBJ2-1	15	TRBV5-4	CASRPGRAEYNEQFF	TGTGCCAGCAGACCCGGACGAGCGGAGTACAATGAGCAGTTCTTC
many	NA	TRBJ2-3	12	TRBV28	CASSFRGPSQYF	TGTGCCAGCAGTTTCCGAGGGCCATCGCAGTATTTT
few	TRBD2	TRBJ2-5	15	TRBV12-3/TRBV12-4	CASSPGTSSGETQYF	TGTGCCAGCAGCCCAGGGACTAGCAGCGGTGAGACCCAGTACTTC
many	NA	TRBJ2-3	15	TRBV7-2	CASSPTGTSTDTQYF	TGTGCCAGCAGCCCTACAGGGACTAGCACAGATACGCAGTATTTT
NA	NA	TRBJ2-3	14	TRBV2	CASSETSRTDTQYF	TGTGCCAGCAGCGAAACTAGCCGCACAGATACGCAGTATTTT
few	NA	TRBJ2-7	14	TRBV27	CASSPGTHPYEQYF	TGTGCCAGCAGTCCCGGGACGCACCCTTACGAGCAGTACTTC
NA	NA	TRBJ1-4	15	TRBV19	CASSIGLRMGEKLFF	TGTGCCAGTAGTATTGGACTCCGCATGGGGGAAAAACTGTTTTTT
few	TRBD2	TRBJ2-2	14	TRBV29-1	CSVSGRTNTGELFF	TGCAGCGTTTCCGGGAGGACCAACACCGGGGAGCTGTTTTTT
many	NA	TRBJ2-6	13	TRBV29-1	CSVRATGANVLTF	TGCAGCGTCAGGGCCACTGGGGCCAACGTCCTGACTTTC